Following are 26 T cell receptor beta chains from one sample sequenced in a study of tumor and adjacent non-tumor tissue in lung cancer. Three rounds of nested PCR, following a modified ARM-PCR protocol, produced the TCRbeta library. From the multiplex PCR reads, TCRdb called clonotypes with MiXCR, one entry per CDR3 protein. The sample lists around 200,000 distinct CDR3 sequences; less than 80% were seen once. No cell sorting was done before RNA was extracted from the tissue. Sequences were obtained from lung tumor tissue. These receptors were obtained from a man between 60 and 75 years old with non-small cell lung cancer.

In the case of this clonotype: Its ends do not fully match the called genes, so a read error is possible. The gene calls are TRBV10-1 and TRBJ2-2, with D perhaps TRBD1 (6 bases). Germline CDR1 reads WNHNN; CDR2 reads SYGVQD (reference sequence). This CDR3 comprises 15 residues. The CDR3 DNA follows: TGCGCCTGCAGTGATCAGGCAGGGGTCACCGGGGAGCTGTTTTTT. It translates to CACSDQAGVTGELFF.

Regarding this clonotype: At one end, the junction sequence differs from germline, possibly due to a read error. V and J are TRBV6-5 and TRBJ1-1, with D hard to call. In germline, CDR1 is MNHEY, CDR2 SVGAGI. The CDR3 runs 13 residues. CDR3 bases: TGTGCCAACAGTTACTCGGGGAACACTGAAGCTTTCTTT. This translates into CANSYSGNTEAFF.

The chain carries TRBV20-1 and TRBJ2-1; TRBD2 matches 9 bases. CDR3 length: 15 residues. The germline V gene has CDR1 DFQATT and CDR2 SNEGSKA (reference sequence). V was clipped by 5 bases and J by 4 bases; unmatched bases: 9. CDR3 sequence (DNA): TGCAGTGCTTTAACTGGCGGGAGGGCATACAATGAGCAGTTCTTC. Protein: CSALTGGRAYNEQFF.

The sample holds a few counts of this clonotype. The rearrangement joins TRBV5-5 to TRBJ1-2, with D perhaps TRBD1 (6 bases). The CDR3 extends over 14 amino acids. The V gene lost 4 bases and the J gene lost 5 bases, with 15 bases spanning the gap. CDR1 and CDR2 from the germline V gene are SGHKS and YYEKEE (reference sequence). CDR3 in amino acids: CASSHPGARYGYTF. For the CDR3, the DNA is TGTGCCAGCAGCCACCCGGGGGCGAGATATGGCTACACCTTC.

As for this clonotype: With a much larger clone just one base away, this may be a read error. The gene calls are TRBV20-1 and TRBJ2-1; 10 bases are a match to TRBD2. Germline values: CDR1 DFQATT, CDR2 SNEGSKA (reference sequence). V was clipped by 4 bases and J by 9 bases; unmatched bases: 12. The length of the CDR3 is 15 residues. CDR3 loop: CSAIDRRLAGTEQFF. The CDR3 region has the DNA TGCAGTGCTATAGATCGAAGACTAGCGGGTACTGAGCAGTTCTTC.

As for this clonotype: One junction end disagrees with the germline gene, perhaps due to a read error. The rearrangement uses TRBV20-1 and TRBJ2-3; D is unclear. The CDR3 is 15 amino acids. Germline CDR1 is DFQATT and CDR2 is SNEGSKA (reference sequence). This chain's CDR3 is CCARGPRASTDTQYF. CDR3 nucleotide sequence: TGCTGTGCTAGAGGCCCCCGGGCTAGCACAGATACGCAGTATTTT.

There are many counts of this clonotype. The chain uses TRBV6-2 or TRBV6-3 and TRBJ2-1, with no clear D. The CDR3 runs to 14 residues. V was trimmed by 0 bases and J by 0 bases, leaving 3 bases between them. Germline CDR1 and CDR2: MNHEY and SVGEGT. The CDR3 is CASSYSSSYNEQFF. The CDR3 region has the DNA TGTGCCAGCAGTTACTCTAGCTCCTACAATGAGCAGTTCTTC.

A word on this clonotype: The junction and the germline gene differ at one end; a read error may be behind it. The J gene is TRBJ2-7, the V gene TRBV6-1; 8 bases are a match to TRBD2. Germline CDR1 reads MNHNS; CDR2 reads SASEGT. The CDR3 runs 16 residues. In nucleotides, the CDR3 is TGTGCCAGCAGCCTGGGGGGGGCGGGAGGCTCCTACGAACAGTACTTC. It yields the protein CASSLGGAGGSYEQYF.

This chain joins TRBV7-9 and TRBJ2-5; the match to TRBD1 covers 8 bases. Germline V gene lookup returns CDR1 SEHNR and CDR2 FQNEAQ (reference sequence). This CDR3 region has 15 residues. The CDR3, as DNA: TGTGCAAGCGCCGCTTATCAGGGGGCGAGGGAGACCCAGTACTTC. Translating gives CASAAYQGARETQYF.

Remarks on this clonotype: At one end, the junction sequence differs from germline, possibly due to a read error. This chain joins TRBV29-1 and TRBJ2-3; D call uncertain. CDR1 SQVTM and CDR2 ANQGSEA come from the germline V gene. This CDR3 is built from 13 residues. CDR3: CSVEEVVTYTRYF. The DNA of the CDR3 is TGCAGCGTTGAAGAGGTGGTTACTTATACGCGGTATTTT.

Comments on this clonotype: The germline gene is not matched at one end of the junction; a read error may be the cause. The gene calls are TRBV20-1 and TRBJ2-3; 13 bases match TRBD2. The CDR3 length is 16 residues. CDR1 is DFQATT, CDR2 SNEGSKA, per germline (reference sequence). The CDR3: CIATGLAGAFADTQYF. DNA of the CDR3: TGCATTGCTACTGGACTAGCGGGGGCCTTCGCAGATACACAGTATTTT.

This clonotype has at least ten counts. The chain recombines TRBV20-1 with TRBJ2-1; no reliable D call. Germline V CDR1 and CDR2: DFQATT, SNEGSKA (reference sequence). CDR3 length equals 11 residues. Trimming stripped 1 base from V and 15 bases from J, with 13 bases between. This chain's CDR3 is CSARVGREVFF. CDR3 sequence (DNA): TGCAGTGCTAGAGTAGGTCGAGAGGTGTTCTTC.

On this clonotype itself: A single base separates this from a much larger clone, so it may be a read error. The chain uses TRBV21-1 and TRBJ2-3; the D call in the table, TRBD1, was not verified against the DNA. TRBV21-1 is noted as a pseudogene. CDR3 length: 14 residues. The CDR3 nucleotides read TGTGCCAGCAGCATTCGACAGATCACAGATAAGCAGTATTTT. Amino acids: CASSIRQITDKQYF.

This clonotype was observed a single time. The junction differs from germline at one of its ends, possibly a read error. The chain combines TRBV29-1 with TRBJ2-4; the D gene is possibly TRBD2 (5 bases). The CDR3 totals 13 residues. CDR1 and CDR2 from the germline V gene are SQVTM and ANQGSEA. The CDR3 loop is CSVVSLAINIQYF. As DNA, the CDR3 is TGCAGCGTTGTCAGCCTAGCCATAAACATTCAGTACTTC.

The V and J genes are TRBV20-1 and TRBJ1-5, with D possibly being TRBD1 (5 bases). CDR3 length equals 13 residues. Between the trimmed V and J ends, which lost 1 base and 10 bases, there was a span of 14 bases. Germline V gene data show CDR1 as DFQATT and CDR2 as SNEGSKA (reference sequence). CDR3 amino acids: CSARAGSNRPQHF. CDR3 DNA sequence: TGCAGTGCTAGAGCAGGGAGCAATCGACCCCAGCATTTT.

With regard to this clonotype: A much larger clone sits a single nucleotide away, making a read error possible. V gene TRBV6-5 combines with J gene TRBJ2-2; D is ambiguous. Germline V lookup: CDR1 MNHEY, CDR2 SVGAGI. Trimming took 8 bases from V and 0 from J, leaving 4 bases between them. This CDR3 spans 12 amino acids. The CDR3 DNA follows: TGTGCCAGCTTTTCGAACACCGGGGAGCTGTTTTTT. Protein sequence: CASFSNTGELFF.

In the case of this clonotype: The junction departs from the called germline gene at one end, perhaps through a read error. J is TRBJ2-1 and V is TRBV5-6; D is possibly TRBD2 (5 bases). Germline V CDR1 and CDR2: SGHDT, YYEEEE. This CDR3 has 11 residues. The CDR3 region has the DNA TGTGCCAGTAGCTTGACGGGGGAGCAGTTCTTC. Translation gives CASSLTGEQFF.

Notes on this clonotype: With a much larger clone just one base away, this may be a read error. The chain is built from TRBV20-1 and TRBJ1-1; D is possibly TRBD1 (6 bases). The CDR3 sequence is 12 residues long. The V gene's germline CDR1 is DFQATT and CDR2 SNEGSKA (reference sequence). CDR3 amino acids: CSVSPGDTEALF. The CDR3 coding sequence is TGCAGTGTTAGCCCCGGGGACACTGAAGCTCTCTTT.

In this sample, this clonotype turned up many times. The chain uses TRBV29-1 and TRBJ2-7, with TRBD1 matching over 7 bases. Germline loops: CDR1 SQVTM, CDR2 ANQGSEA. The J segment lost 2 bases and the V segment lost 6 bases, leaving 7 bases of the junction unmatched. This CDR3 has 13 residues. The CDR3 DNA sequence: TGCAGCGTCCGTTGGGACAGAACCTACGAGCAGTACTTC. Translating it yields CSVRWDRTYEQYF.

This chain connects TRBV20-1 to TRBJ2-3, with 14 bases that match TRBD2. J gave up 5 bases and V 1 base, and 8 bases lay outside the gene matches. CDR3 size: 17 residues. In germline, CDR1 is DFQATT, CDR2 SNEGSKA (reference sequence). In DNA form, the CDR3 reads TGCAGTGCTAGAGTGGGGGGACTAGCGGGGGTCGGAGATACGCAGTATTTT. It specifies CSARVGGLAGVGDTQYF.

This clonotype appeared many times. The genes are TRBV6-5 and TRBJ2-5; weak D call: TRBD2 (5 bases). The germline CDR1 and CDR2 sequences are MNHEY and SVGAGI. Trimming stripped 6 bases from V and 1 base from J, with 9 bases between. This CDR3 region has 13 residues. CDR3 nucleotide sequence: TGTGCCAGCAGGCGAGGGCGCCAAGAGACCCAGTACTTC. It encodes CASRRGRQETQYF.

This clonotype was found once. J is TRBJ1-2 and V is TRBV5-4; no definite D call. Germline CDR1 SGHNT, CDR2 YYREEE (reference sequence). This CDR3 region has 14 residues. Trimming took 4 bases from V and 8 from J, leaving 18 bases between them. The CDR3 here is CASSHPGQLEGYTF. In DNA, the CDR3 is TGTGCCAGCAGCCACCCGGGTCAGCTTGAAGGCTACACCTTC. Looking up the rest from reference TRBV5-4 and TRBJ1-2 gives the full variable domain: ETGVTQSPTHLIKTRGQQVTLRCSSQSGHNTVSWYQQALGQGPQFIFQYYREEENGRGNFPPRFSGLQFPNYSSELNVNALELDDSALYLCASSHPGQLEGYTFGSGTRLTVV.

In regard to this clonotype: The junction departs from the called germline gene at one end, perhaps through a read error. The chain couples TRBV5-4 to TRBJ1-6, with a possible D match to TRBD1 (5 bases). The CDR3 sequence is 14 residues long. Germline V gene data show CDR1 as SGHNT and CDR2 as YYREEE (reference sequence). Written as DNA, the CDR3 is TGTGCCAGCAGCCCCGGGACTTCGGGTTCATCCCTCCACTTT. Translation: CASSPGTSGSSLHF.

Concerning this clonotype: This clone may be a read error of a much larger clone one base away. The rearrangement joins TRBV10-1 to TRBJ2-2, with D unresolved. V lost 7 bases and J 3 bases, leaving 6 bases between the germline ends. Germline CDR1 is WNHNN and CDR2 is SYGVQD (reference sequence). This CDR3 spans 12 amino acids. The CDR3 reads CASKKDTGELFF. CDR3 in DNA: TGCGCCAGCAAGAAGGACACCGGGGAGCTGTTTTTT.

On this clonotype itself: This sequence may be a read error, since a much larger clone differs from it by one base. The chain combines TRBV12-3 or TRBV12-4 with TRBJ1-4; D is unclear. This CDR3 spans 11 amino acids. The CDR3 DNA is TGTACCAGCAGTTTATCTGGAAAACTGTTTTTT. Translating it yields CTSSLSGKLFF.

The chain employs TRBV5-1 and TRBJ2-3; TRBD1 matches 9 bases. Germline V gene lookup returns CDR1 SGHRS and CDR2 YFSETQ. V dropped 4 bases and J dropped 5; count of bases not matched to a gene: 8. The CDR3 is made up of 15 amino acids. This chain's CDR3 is CASSHRQGVRDTQYF. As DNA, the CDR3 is TGCGCCAGCAGCCATAGACAGGGGGTGAGAGATACGCAGTATTTT.